These 29 T cell receptor beta chains were all obtained from the same sample, sequenced in a study of Graves' ophthalmopathy and Graves' hyperthyroidism. RNA transcripts yielded amplified TCR beta CDR3 regions. HTBI-primed first-round RT-PCR preceded second-round multiplex PCR. Each CDR3 protein is one row after TCRdb ran MiXCR on the multiplex PCR reads. The data show almost 750,000 distinct CDR3 sequences, 40% seen once. Specimen: peripheral blood. The source is an adult man with Graves' ophthalmopathy.

This clonotype was counted ten times or more. The V call is TRBV7-9, the J call TRBJ1-2; 8 bases agree with TRBD1. CDR3 length equals 14 residues. The ends lost 2 bases at V and 7 bases at J; junction bases unmatched: 6. Germline V gives CDR1 SEHNR, CDR2 FQNEAQ (reference sequence). DNA for the CDR3: TGTGCCAGCAGCTTATATTCCACAGGGGGTGGCTACACCTTC. Translating gives CASSLYSTGGGYTF.

This clonotype was counted many times. The J gene is TRBJ2-5, the V gene TRBV29-1; the D is unclear. This CDR3 contains 13 residues. The germline gives CDR1 SQVTM, CDR2 ANQGSEA. The CDR3 DNA follows: TGCAGACGGACCCAAGGATGCAAAGAGACCCAGTACTTC. It yields the protein CRRTQGCKETQYF.

This clonotype was seen only a few times. V gene TRBV20-1 combines with J gene TRBJ1-1; D might be TRBD1 (6 bases). CDR3 length: 14 amino acids. The V and J ends lost 3 bases and 3 bases respectively, with 14 bases between them. Germline-derived CDR1 and CDR2 are DFQATT and SNEGSKA (reference sequence). This CDR3 reads CSASVGARYTEAFF. In DNA, the CDR3 is TGCAGTGCTAGTGTGGGGGCGCGATACACTGAAGCTTTCTTT.

In this sample, this clonotype turned up many times. The chain links TRBV14 to TRBJ1-2; weak D call: TRBD1 (5 bases). Germline values: CDR1 SGHDN, CDR2 FVKESK. This CDR3 spans 15 amino acids. V lost 0 bases and J lost 6, with 14 bases in between. The CDR3 spells CASSQDVKGVDGYTF. CDR3 coding DNA: TGTGCCAGCAGCCAAGATGTGAAAGGGGTCGATGGCTACACCTTC.

This clonotype was detected a few times. This rearrangement joins TRBV19 to TRBJ1-2, with 8 bases identical to TRBD1. Germline CDR1 is LNHDA and CDR2 is SQIVND (reference sequence). With 5 bases clipped from V and 5 bases from J, the junction kept 4 bases outside the gene matches. The length of the CDR3 is 13 residues. Here the CDR3 reads CASSPGGRYGYTF. The CDR3 DNA reads TGTGCCAGTAGTCCAGGGGGCAGATATGGCTACACCTTC.

The sample holds many counts of this clonotype. The rearrangement uses TRBV19 and TRBJ2-6; D uncertain. V was pared by 7 bases and J by 4 bases, with 14 bases between. CDR3 length: 15 residues. CDR1 is LNHDA and CDR2 is SQIVND in the germline V gene (reference sequence). CDR3 residues: CASKLGRSGANVLTF. DNA of the CDR3: TGTGCCAGTAAATTAGGGCGCTCCGGGGCCAACGTCCTGACTTTC.

The chain combines TRBV12-3 or TRBV12-4 with TRBJ2-2; 7 bases line up with TRBD1. The CDR3 has 15 amino acids. Unmatched junction bases numbered 9, after V lost 5 bases and J lost 6 bases. The CDR3, as DNA: TGTGCCAGCAGTATCCGGACAGGTCCGGCCGGGGAGCTGTTTTTT. Translated: CASSIRTGPAGELFF.

This clonotype was observed at least ten times. This rearrangement joins TRBV10-3 to TRBJ2-7, with 7 bases matching TRBD1. The CDR3 loop spans 13 amino acids. V gave up 7 bases and J gave up 3 bases; unmatched junction bases: 6. Per germline, CDR1 ENHRY and CDR2 SYGVKD. The CDR3, as DNA: TGTGCCATCATGTCCCGGGACAGCTACGAGCAGTACTTC. Protein sequence: CAIMSRDSYEQYF.

This clonotype was counted only a few times. The V and J genes are TRBV20-1 and TRBJ2-5, with D tentatively TRBD2 (5 bases). Germline CDR1 and CDR2: DFQATT and SNEGSKA (reference sequence). CDR3 length: 12 amino acids. V shed 3 bases and J shed 4 bases, with 9 bases lying between them. The CDR3 nucleotides are TGCAGTGCTAGCGCACTAGTAGAGACCCAGTACTTC. It codes for CSASALVETQYF.

This rearrangement joins TRBV19 to TRBJ2-7; D is perhaps TRBD2 (5 bases). The CDR3 covers 15 residues. Germline lookup yields CDR1 LNHDA and CDR2 SQIVND (reference sequence). V gave up 3 bases and J gave up 2 bases, with 14 bases separating them. Here the CDR3 reads CASSIRPGNPYEQYF. The CDR3 coding sequence is TGTGCCAGTAGTATTCGGCCGGGAAATCCCTACGAGCAGTACTTC. The full variable domain, with the rest looked up from reference TRBV19 and TRBJ2-7, is DGGITQSPKYLFRKEGQNVTLSCEQNLNHDAMYWYRQDPGQGLRLIYYSQIVNDFQKGDIAEGYSVSREKKESFPLTVTSAQKNPTAFYLCASSIRPGNPYEQYFGPGTRLTVT.

In its sample, this clonotype was seen a few times. The chain carries TRBV5-6 and TRBJ1-6; no clear D. V lost 5 bases to trimming and J lost 9 bases, with 15 bases between them. CDR1 SGHDT and CDR2 YYEEEE come from the germline V gene. CDR3 size: 14 residues. CDR3 loop: CASSLMGRASPLHF. In DNA form, the CDR3 reads TGTGCCAGCAGTTTGATGGGCAGAGCTTCACCCCTCCACTTT. Using reference TRBV5-6 and TRBJ1-6 for the parts outside the CDR3, the full variable domain is DAGVTQSPTHLIKTRGQQVTLRCSPKSGHDTVSWYQQALGQGPQFIFQYYEEEERQRGNFPDRFSGHQFPNYSSELNVNALLLGDSALYLCASSLMGRASPLHFGNGTRLTVT.

CDR3 nucleotides: TGTGCCAGCAGCCCCATTACCGGTTATGGCTACACCTTC. Translated, it gives CASSPITGYGYTF. J is TRBJ1-2 and V is TRBV14; D is unclear. CDR3 length: 13 residues. The germline V and J ends were trimmed by 4 bases and 5 bases, with 11 bases remaining between them. CDR1 is SGHDN and CDR2 is FVKESK in the germline V gene.

This chain connects TRBV2 to TRBJ2-7, with 8 bases fitting TRBD1. Germline V gene data show CDR1 as SNHLY and CDR2 as FYNNEI. With 5 bases clipped from V and 4 bases from J, the junction kept 4 bases outside the gene matches. This CDR3 has 13 amino acids. The CDR3 nucleotides read TGTGCCAGCAGTCCCTACAGGGGGTACGAGCAGTACTTC. Translation gives CASSPYRGYEQYF. The entire variable domain, with the rest obtained from reference TRBV2 and TRBJ2-7, is as follows: EPEVTQTPSHQVTQMGQEVILRCVPISNHLYFYWYRQILGQKVEFLVSFYNNEISEKSEIFDDQFSVERPDGSNFTLKIRSTKLEDSAMYFCASSPYRGYEQYFGPGTRLTVT.

The chain is built from TRBV7-9 and TRBJ2-7, with 11 bases aligning to TRBD2. The CDR3 loop spans 16 amino acids. Germline CDR1 is SEHNR and CDR2 is FQNEAQ (reference sequence). With V trimmed by 4 bases and J by 0 bases, 5 bases remained unmatched. CDR3 DNA sequence: TGTGCCAGCAGCTGGGACCTAGCGGGGGGCTCCTACGAGCAGTACTTC. The encoded protein is CASSWDLAGGSYEQYF.

This clonotype was picked up many times. The gene calls are TRBV9 and TRBJ2-7; tentatively, D is TRBD2 (6 bases). The germline V gene encodes CDR1 SGDLS and CDR2 YYNGEE. The CDR3 loop spans 15 amino acids. Trimming left V 4 bases short and J 3 bases short, with 17 bases between. This CDR3 reads CASSPDEGGDYEQYF. The CDR3 region has the DNA TGTGCCAGCAGCCCCGATGAGGGCGGGGACTACGAGCAGTACTTC.

V usage is TRBV10-3 and J usage is TRBJ1-6; the D is unclear. Trimming stripped 3 bases from V and 12 bases from J, with 0 bases between. The length of the CDR3 is 9 residues. CDR1 and CDR2 (germline): ENHRY, SYGVKD. The CDR3 DNA is TGTGCCATCAGTGAACCCCTCCACTTT. Protein product: CAISEPLHF.

A remark on this clonotype: A much bigger clone sits one base away, suggesting this may be a read error. The chain combines TRBV10-2 with TRBJ2-7; tentatively, D is TRBD2 (6 bases). The CDR3 extends over 13 amino acids. Per germline, CDR1 WSHSY and CDR2 SAAADI. CDR3 region: CASRPAGGDERYF. The CDR3 DNA reads TGCGCCAGCAGGCCGGCCGGCGGGGACGAGCGGTACTTC.

This clonotype was observed many times. The chain recombines TRBV14 with TRBJ2-5; D unresolved. From germline, CDR1 is SGHDN and CDR2 FVKESK. The CDR3 has 12 amino acids. Trimming removed 2 bases at V and 11 bases at J, with 12 bases between. CDR3 DNA sequence: TGTGCCAGCAGCCAAACATGGAAATTGCAGTACTTC. Residues: CASSQTWKLQYF.

In its sample, this clonotype was seen many times. V usage is TRBV4-2 and J usage is TRBJ1-6; 10 bases match TRBD1. The CDR3 length is 16 residues. The J segment lost 8 bases and the V segment lost 0 bases, leaving 4 bases of the junction unmatched. Germline values: CDR1 LGHNA, CDR2 YNFKEQ. The CDR3 region has the DNA TGTGCCAGCAGCCAAGACACGGGACAGGGGTATTCACCCCTCCACTTT. Translated, it gives CASSQDTGQGYSPLHF.

This clonotype showed up many times. The chain recombines TRBV20-1 with TRBJ2-5; TRBD1 matches 7 bases. CDR3 length equals 13 residues. Germline assignment: CDR1 DFQATT and CDR2 SNEGSKA (reference sequence). J lost 0 bases, V lost 5 bases, and 3 bases had no gene match. For the CDR3, the DNA is TGCAGTGCTGAGGGACAGTACCAAGAGACCCAGTACTTC. This encodes CSAEGQYQETQYF.

The V and J genes are TRBV9 and TRBJ1-1, with 7 bases matching TRBD1. The CDR3 length is 15 residues. Trimming cost V 3 bases and J 2 bases; bases outside gene matches: 7. Germline assignment: CDR1 SGDLS and CDR2 YYNGEE. DNA of the CDR3: TGTGCCAGCAGCGCCTTGACAGGGTCCAACACTGAAGCTTTCTTT. Amino acid sequence: CASSALTGSNTEAFF.

The CDR3 sequence: CASRSHGTQYF. CDR3 in DNA: TGTGCCAGCAGATCCCATGGGACCCAGTACTTC. The chain uses TRBV6-5 and TRBJ2-5; D gene uncertain. CDR3 length: 11 residues. The germline gives CDR1 MNHEY, CDR2 SVGAGI. V was pared by 6 bases and J by 7 bases, with 9 bases between.

The rearrangement joins TRBV2 to TRBJ1-1; D is ambiguous. Germline-derived CDR1 and CDR2 are SNHLY and FYNNEI. Trimming removed 8 bases from V and 5 bases from J, with 12 bases in between. The CDR3 spans 12 residues. The CDR3 loop is CASSPEKTEAFF. CDR3 in DNA: TGTGCCAGCTCACCGGAGAAAACTGAAGCTTTCTTT.

This clonotype was recorded at least ten times. The chain combines TRBV29-1 with TRBJ2-7; TRBD2 matches 8 bases. CDR3 size: 14 residues. J was trimmed by 2 bases and V by 4 bases; bases with no gene match: 7. CDR1 is SQVTM, CDR2 ANQGSEA, per germline. CDR3 sequence (DNA): TGCAGCGTTGCCTTAGCGGGGAAACCCTACGAGCAGTACTTC. It is translated as CSVALAGKPYEQYF.

As regards this clonotype: Given a much more abundant clone one base away, this may be a read error. The gene calls are TRBV20-1 and TRBJ2-5, with 9 bases fitting TRBD2. Per germline, CDR1 DFQATT and CDR2 SNEGSKA (reference sequence). V trimming: 3 bases; J trimming: 4 bases; junction bases outside the gene matches: 3. This CDR3 spans 13 amino acids. The CDR3 DNA follows: TGCAGTGCTAGGGGCGGGAGGGGAGAGACCCAGTACTTC. Protein: CSARGGRGETQYF.

In this sample, this clonotype turned up a few times. The chain has TRBV20-1 and TRBJ1-4; D is possibly TRBD1 (5 bases). The V gene's germline CDR1 is DFQATT and CDR2 SNEGSKA (reference sequence). V lost 5 bases and J 3 bases, leaving 13 bases between the germline ends. CDR3 length: 14 residues. The chain's CDR3 is CSAHSQQANEKLFF. The CDR3 DNA follows: TGCAGTGCTCATAGCCAACAGGCTAATGAAAAACTGTTTTTT.

This clonotype was recorded only once. This chain links TRBV20-1 with TRBJ1-5, with D possibly being TRBD1 (5 bases). Trimming shortened V by 4 bases and J by 0 bases, and 19 bases separated the two germline ends. Germline V gene lookup returns CDR1 DFQATT and CDR2 SNEGSKA (reference sequence). The CDR3 totals 17 residues. The CDR3 DNA is TGCAGTGCTATAAAAGGGGCAGGGACGAATAGCAATCAGCCCCAGCATTTT. Amino acids: CSAIKGAGTNSNQPQHF.

This clonotype was detected many times. V is TRBV6-6 and J is TRBJ1-2; tentative D call: TRBD1 (6 bases). V was shortened by 2 bases and J by 5 bases, with 12 bases between the two germline ends. From germline, CDR1 is MNHNY and CDR2 SVGAGI (reference sequence). CDR3 size: 14 residues. CDR3 sequence (DNA): TGTGCCAGCAGTTACGACGCCAGGGGTTATGGCTACACCTTC. Amino acids: CASSYDARGYGYTF.

This chain joins TRBV7-2 and TRBJ2-7; TRBD1 matches 7 bases. Germline assignment: CDR1 SGHTA and CDR2 FQGNSA. V was pared by 6 bases and J by 0 bases, with 14 bases of the junction left unmatched. This CDR3 spans 17 amino acids. The CDR3 reads CASSLIGTALSSYEQYF. The CDR3 DNA is TGTGCCAGCAGTCTTATCGGGACAGCCCTCAGCTCCTACGAGCAGTACTTC.